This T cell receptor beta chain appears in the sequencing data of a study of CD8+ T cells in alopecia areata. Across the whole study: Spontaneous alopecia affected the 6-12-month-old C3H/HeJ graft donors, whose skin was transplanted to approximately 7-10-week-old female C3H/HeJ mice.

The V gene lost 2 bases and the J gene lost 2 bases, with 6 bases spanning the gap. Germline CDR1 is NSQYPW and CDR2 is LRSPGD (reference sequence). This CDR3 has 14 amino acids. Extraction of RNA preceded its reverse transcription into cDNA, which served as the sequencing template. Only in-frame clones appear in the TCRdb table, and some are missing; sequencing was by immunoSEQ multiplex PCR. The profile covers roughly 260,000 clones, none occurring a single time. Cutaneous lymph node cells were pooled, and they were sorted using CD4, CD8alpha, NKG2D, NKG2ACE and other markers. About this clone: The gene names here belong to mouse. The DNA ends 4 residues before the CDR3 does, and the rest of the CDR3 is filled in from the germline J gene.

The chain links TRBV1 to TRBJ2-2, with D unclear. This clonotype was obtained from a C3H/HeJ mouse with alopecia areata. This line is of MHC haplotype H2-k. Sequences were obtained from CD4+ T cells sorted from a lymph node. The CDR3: CTCSASPNTGQLYF. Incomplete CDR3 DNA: TGCACCTGCAGTGCAAGTCCGAACACCGGG.